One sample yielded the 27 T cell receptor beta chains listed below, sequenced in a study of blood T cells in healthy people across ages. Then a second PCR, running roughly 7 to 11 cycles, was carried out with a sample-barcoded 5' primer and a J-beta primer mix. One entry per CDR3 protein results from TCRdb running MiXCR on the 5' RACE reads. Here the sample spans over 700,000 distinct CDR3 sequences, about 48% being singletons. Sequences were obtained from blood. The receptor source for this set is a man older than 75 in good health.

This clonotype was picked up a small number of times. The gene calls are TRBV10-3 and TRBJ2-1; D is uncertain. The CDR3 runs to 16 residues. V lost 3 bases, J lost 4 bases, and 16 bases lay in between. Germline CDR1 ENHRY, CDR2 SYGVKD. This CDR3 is CAISEWSRNLYNEQFF. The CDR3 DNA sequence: TGTGCCATCAGTGAATGGAGTAGAAACCTGTACAATGAGCAGTTCTTC.

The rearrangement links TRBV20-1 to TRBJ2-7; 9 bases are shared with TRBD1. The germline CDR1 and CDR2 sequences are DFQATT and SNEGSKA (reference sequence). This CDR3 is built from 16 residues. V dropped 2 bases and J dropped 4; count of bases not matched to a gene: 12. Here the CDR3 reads CSARPGQGAFRYEQYF. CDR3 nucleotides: TGCAGTGCTAGACCGGGACAGGGAGCCTTTCGGTACGAGCAGTACTTC.

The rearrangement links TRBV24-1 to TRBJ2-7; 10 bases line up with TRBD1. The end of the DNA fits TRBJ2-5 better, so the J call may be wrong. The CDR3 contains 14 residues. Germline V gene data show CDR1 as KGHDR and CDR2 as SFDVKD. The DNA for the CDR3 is TGTGCCACCAGTGAAAGGGACAGGGGCGAGACCCAGTACTTC. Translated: CATSERDRGETQYF.

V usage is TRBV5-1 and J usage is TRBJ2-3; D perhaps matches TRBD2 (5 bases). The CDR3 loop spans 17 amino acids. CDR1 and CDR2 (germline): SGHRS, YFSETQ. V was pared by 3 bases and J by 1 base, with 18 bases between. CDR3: CASSWETDAWRTDTQYF. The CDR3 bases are TGCGCCAGCAGCTGGGAGACGGATGCGTGGCGCACAGATACGCAGTATTTT. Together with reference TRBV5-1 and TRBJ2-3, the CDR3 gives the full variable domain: KAGVTQTPRYLIKTRGQQVTLSCSPISGHRSVSWYQQTPGQGLQFLFEYFSETQRNKGNFPGRFSGRQFSNSRSEMNVSTLELGDSALYLCASSWETDAWRTDTQYFGPGTRLTVL.

In DNA, the CDR3 is TGCAGCGTCCTCCCGGGACTTAGCTCCTACGAGCAGTACTTC. The encoded protein is CSVLPGLSSYEQYF. The V gene is TRBV29-1, the J gene TRBJ2-7, with a tentative D call TRBD2 (6 bases). There are 14 residues in the CDR3. Germline CDR1 SQVTM, CDR2 ANQGSEA. Trimming left V 6 bases short and J 0 bases short, with 15 bases between.

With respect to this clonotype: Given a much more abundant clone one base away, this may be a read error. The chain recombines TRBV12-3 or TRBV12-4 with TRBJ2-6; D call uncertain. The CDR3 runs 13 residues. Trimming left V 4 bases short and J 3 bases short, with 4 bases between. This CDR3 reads CASSWVGANVLTF. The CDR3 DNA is TGTGCCAGCAGTTGGGTTGGGGCCAACGTCCTGACTTTC.

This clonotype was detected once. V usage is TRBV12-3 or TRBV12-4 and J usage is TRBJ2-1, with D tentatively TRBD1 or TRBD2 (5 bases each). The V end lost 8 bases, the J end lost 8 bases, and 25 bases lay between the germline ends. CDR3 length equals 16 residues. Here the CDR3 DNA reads TGTGCCAGCCGGTGGGGCAGACTAAGTCACCGCGATGAGCAGTTCTTC. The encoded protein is CASRWGRLSHRDEQFF.

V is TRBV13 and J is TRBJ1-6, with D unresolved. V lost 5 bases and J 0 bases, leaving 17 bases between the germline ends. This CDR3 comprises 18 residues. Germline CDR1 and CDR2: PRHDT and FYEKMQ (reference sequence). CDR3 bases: TGTGCCAGCAGCGGAGGCCAGGAATTTAGCTCCTATAATTCACCCCTCCACTTT. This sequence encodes CASSGGQEFSSYNSPLHF.

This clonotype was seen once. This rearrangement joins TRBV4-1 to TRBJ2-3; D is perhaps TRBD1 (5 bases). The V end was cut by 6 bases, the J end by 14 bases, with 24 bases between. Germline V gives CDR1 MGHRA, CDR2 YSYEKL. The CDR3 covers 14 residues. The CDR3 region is CASRTAIMHRYAYF. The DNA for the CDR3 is TGCGCCAGCAGGACAGCCATCATGCACAGATACGCGTATTTT.

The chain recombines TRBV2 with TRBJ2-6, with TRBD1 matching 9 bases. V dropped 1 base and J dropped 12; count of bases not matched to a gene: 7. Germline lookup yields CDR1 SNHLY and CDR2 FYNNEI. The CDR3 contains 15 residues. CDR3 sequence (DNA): TGTGCCAGCAGTGAAGAGGGACAGGGTATTGGCGTCCTGACTTTC. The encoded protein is CASSEEGQGIGVLTF.

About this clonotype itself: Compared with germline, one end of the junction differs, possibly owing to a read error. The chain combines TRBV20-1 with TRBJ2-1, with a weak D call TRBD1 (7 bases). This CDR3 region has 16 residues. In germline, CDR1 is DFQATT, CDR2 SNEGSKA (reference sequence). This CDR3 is CSTSRTGEFSYNEQFF. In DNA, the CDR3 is TGCAGTACTAGCCGCACAGGGGAGTTTTCCTACAATGAGCAGTTCTTC.

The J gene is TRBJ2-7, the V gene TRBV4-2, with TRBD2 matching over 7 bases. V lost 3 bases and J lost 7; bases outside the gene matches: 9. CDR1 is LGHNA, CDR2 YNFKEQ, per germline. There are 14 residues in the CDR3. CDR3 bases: TGTGCCAGCAGCCACGAACTAGCGAACAATGAGCAGTACTTC. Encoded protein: CASSHELANNEQYF.

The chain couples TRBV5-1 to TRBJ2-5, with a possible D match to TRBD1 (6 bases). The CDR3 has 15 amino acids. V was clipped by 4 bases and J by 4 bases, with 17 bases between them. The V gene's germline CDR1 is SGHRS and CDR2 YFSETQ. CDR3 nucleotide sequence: TGCGCCAGCAGCACGCCACAGGGAAGGAGAGAGACCCAGTACTTC. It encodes CASSTPQGRRETQYF.

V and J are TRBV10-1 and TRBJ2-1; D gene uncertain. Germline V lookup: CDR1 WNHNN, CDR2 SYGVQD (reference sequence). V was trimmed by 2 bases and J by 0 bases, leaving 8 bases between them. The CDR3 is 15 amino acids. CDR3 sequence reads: CASSEPGGSYNEQFF. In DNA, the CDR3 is TGCGCCAGCAGTGAGCCGGGTGGCTCCTACAATGAGCAGTTCTTC.

The CDR3 region has the DNA TGCGCCAGCAGCTTCCGGGACAGGTACACAGATACGCAGTATTTT. Amino acid sequence: CASSFRDRYTDTQYF. The rearrangement joins TRBV5-1 to TRBJ2-3; TRBD1 aligns across 8 bases. This CDR3 comprises 15 residues. Per germline, CDR1 SGHRS and CDR2 YFSETQ. The V and J ends lost 2 bases and 2 bases, in that order; junction bases with no gene match: 4.

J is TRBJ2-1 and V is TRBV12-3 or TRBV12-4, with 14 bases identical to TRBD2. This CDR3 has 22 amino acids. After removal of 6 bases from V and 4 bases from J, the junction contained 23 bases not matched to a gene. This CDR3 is CASSLDRGAPRTSGRTYNEQFF. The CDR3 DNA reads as TGTGCCAGCAGCTTGGACAGGGGGGCCCCCCGGACTAGCGGGAGGACATACAATGAGCAGTTCTTC.

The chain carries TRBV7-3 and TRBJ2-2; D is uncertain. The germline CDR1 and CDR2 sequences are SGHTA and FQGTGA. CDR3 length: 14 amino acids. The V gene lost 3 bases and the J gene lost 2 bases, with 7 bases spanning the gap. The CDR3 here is CASSFTSNTGELFF. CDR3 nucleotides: TGTGCCAGCAGCTTCACAAGTAACACCGGGGAGCTGTTTTTT.

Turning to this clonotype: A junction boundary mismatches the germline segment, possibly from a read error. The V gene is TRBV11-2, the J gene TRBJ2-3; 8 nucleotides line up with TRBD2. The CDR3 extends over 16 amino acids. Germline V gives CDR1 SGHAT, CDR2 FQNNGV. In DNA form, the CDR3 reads TGTGCCAGCAGCCTAGAAGCGGGAGTGGGTCACAGATACGCGTATTTT. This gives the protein CASSLEAGVGHRYAYF.

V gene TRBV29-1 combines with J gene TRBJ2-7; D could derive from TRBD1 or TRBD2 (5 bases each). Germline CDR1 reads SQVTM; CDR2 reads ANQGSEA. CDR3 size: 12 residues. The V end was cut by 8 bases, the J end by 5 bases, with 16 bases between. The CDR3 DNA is TGCAGCAGGGGATTTGGAGGAGACGAGCAGTACTTC. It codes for CSRGFGGDEQYF.

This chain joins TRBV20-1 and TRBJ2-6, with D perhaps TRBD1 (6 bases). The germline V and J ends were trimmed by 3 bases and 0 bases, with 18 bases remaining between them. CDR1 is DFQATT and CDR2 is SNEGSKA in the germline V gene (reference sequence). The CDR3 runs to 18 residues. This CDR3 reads CSARGAPSDGSGANVLTF. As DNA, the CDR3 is TGCAGTGCTAGGGGGGCCCCCTCAGACGGCTCTGGGGCCAACGTCCTGACTTTC.

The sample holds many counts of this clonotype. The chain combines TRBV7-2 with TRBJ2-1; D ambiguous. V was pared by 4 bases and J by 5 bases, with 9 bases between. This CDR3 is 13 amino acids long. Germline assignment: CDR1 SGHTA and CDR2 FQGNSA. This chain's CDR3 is CASSSRRDNEQFF. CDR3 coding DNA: TGTGCCAGCAGCTCCCGTAGGGACAATGAGCAGTTCTTC.

The CDR3: CASSPRTGSRTEAFF. DNA of the CDR3: TGTGCCAGCAGCCCTCGTACAGGGTCGCGAACTGAAGCTTTCTTT. The V gene is TRBV3-1, the J gene TRBJ1-1, with D possibly TRBD1 on 6 matching bases. The V gene's germline CDR1 is LGHDT and CDR2 YNNKEL (reference sequence). V was clipped by 4 bases and J by 5 bases, with 17 bases between them. The CDR3 totals 15 residues.

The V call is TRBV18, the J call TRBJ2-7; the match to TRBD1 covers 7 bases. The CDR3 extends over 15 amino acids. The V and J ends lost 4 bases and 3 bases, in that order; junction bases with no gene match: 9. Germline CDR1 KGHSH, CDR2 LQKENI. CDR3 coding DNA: TGTGCCAGCTCACTGGATAGACAGGGCCTCTACGAGCAGTACTTC. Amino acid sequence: CASSLDRQGLYEQYF.

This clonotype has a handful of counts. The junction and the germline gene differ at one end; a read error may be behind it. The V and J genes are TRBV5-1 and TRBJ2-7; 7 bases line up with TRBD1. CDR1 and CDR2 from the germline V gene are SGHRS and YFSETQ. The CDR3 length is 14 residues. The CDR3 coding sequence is TGTGCCAGCAGCTTAGGGGGACAGATCTACGAGCAGTACTTC. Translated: CASSLGGQIYEQYF.

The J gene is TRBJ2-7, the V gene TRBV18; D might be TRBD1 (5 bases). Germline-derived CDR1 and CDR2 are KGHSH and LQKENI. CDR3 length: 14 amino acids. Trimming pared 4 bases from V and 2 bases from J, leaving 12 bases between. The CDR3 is CASSRAPRAYEQYF. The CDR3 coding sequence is TGTGCCAGCTCACGAGCGCCCAGGGCCTACGAGCAGTACTTC. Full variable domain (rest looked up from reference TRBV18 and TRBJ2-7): NAGVMQNPRHLVRRRGQEARLRCSPMKGHSHVYWYRQLPEEGLKFMVYLQKENIIDESGMPKERFSAEFPKEGPSILRIQQVVRGDSAAYFCASSRAPRAYEQYFGPGTRLTVT.

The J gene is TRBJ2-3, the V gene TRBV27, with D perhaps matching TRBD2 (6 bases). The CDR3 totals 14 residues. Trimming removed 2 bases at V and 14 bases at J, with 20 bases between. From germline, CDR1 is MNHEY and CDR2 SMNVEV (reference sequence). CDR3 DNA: TGTGCCAGCAGTTTAATGCCGGGAGCCAGATACGCGTATTTT. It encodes CASSLMPGARYAYF.

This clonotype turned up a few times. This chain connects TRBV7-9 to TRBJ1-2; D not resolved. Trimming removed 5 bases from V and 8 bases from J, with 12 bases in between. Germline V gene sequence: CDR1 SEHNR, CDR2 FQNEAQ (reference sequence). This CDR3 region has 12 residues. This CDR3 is CASSPTSGGYTF. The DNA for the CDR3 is TGTGCCAGCAGCCCTACGTCGGGAGGCTACACCTTC. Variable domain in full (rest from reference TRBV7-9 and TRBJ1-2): DTGVSQNPRHKITKRGQNVTFRCDPISEHNRLYWYRQTLGQGPEFLTYFQNEAQLEKSRLLSDRFSAERPKGSFSTLEIQRTEQGDSAMYLCASSPTSGGYTFGSGTRLTVV.